This is a list of T cell receptor beta chains from one sample in a study of a mutant IDH1 vaccine in newly diagnosed glioma. Their cognate antigens are unknown. TCRdb keeps only in-frame clones here, not all; method: immunoSEQ multiplex PCR. The sample consists of about 32,000 clones, roughly four fifths of them appearing once. The input for sequencing was PBMCs, taken from a glioma patient whose treatment included an IDH1 peptide vaccine. The receptors originated from a woman aged 18-30 years with glioma. Both conserved end residues are part of each CDR3. Fields, in order: D gene, clone size, J gene, V gene, CDR3 protein, CDR3 DNA. The D gene is left open where the match is weak. Clone size is not always given. Where it is, it says once, few, many or a class for expanded clones.

TRBD2,-,TRBJ2-5,TRBV10-3,CAISESLAAKETQYF,TGTGCCATCAGTGAGTCACTAGCGGCTAAAGAGACCCAGTACTTC
-,-,TRBJ1-2,TRBV29-1,CSVEWGVGYTF,TGCAGCGTTGAGTGGGGGGTCGGCTACACCTTC
TRBD1,-,TRBJ1-5,TRBV5-1,CASSLAPTGGNQPQHF,TGCGCCAGCAGCTTGGCGCCCACAGGGGGCAATCAGCCCCAGCATTTT
-,-,TRBJ1-3,TRBV28,CASSLGGPGNTIYF,TGTGCCAGCAGTTTGGGGGGGCCTGGAAACACCATATATTTT
-,-,TRBJ1-1,TRBV4-3,CASSQDLYRQTMNTEAFF,TGCGCCAGCAGCCAAGATTTATATCGACAGACTATGAACACTGAAGCTTTCTTT
-,-,TRBJ1-1,TRBV6-5,CASTQNTEAFF,TGTGCCAGCACTCAGAACACTGAAGCTTTCTTT
-,-,TRBJ2-2,TRBV7-3,CASSLMAGTSTGELFF,TGTGCCAGCAGCTTAATGGCAGGGACAAGCACCGGGGAGCTGTTTTTT
TRBD1,-,TRBJ1-1,TRBV19,CASSRTGFQAFF,TGTGCCAGTAGTAGGACAGGGTTTCAAGCTTTCTTT
-,-,TRBJ1-4,TRBV21-1,CASGDLPSGTNEKLFF,TGTGCCAGCGGAGATTTACCGAGTGGGACTAATGAAAAACTGTTTTTT
-,-,TRBJ1-2,TRBV7-2,CASSFPSYGYTF,TGTGCCAGCAGCTTTCCAAGCTATGGCTACACCTTC
-,once,TRBJ2-2,TRBV29-1,CSVKVVGGTGELFF,TGCAGCGTTAAGGTTGTAGGGGGCACCGGGGAGCTGTTTTTT
-,-,TRBJ2-2,TRBV5-1,CASSWRASNTGELFF,TGCGCCAGCAGCTGGCGGGCATCGAACACCGGGGAGCTGTTTTTT
-,-,TRBJ2-7,TRBV7-9,CASSGMGRGVPYEQYF,TGTGCCAGCAGCGGGATGGGACGGGGAGTACCCTACGAGCAGTACTTC
-,-,TRBJ2-3,TRBV9,CASSVGSNPSTDTQYF,TGTGCCAGCAGCGTAGGGAGCAATCCGAGCACAGATACGCAGTATTTT
TRBD1,once,TRBJ1-2,TRBV5-6,CASSYTGVEYGYTF,TGTGCCAGCAGCTATACAGGGGTGGAGTATGGCTACACCTTC
TRBD2,-,TRBJ2-1,TRBV7-9,CASSLVGRAIHEQFF,TGTGCCAGCAGCTTAGTCGGGAGGGCCATCCATGAGCAGTTCTTC